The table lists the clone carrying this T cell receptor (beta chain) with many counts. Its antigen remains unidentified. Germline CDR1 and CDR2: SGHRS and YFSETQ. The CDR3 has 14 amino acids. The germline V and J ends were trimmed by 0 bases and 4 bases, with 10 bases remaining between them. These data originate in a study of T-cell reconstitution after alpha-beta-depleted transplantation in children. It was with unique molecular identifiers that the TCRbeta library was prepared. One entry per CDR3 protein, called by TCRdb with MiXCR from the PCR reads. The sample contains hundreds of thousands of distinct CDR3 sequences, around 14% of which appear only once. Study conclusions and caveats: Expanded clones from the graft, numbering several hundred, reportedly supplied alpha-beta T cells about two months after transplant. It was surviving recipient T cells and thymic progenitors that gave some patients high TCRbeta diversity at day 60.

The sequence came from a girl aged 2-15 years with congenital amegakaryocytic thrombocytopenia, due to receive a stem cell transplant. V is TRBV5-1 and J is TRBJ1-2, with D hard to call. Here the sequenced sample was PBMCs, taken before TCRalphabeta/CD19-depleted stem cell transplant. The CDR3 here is CASSLGTATYGYTF. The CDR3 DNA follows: TGCGCCAGCAGCTTGGGGACCGCAACCTATGGCTACACCTTC.